One and the same sample provided the 14 T cell receptor beta chains below, sequenced in a study of T cells in Graves' hyperthyroidism and ophthalmopathy. The investigators amplified TCR beta CDR3 regions from RNA transcripts. The TCR CDR3 first-round RT-PCR relied on the HTBI primer set. One entry per CDR3 protein results from TCRdb running MiXCR on the multiplex PCR reads. The table shows approximately 380,000 distinct CDR3 sequences, with around 18% occurring only once. Sequenced material: blood. Receptor source: a man between 18 and 29 years old with Graves' ophthalmopathy.

Only a few counts were recorded for this clonotype. V gene TRBV24-1 combines with J gene TRBJ2-1, with 7 bases lining up with TRBD1. Germline CDR1 and CDR2: KGHDR and SFDVKD. V shed 10 bases and J 3 bases; nucleotides not matched to a gene: 5. The CDR3 is 13 residues long. Written as DNA, the CDR3 is TGTGCCACGGAAGGGACAGACTACAATGAGCAGTTCTTC. As protein: CATEGTDYNEQFF.

Only a few counts were recorded for this clonotype. The chain recombines TRBV10-1 with TRBJ1-4; tentative D call: TRBD1 (5 bases). CDR1 is WNHNN, CDR2 SYGVQD, per germline (reference sequence). This CDR3 has 14 amino acids. The V end lost 2 bases, the J end lost 7 bases, and 11 bases lay between the germline ends. CDR3 sequence (DNA): TGCGCCAGCAGTGAGGGCCCCGGGGGTGAAAAACTGTTTTTT. Residues: CASSEGPGGEKLFF.

The CDR3 is CASSQTDSFYGYTF. Written as DNA, the CDR3 is TGTGCCAGCAGCCAGACAGACAGCTTCTATGGCTACACCTTC. The chain links TRBV6-2 or TRBV6-3 to TRBJ1-2; tentatively, D is TRBD1 (5 bases). Trimming stripped 6 bases from V and 4 bases from J, with 15 bases between. Germline CDR1 and CDR2: MNHEY and SVGEGT. The CDR3 is made up of 14 amino acids.

This clonotype occurred many times. The V gene is TRBV12-3 or TRBV12-4, the J gene TRBJ1-2; D perhaps matches TRBD1 (5 bases). Between the trimmed V and J ends, which lost 6 bases and 6 bases, there was a span of 11 bases. This CDR3 has 12 amino acids. CDR3 amino acids: CASRGGVDGYTF. The DNA of the CDR3 is TGTGCCAGCAGGGGGGGTGTCGATGGCTACACCTTC.

The sample holds a few counts of this clonotype. The DNA is omitted, as the CDR3 cannot be located on it reliably, and the CDR3 follows TCRdb's listing. The chain recombines TRBV5-1 with TRBJ2-7; the table gives TRBD2 as D, unverified against the DNA. The CDR3 totals 16 residues, both ends included. Per germline, CDR1 SGHRS and CDR2 YFSETQ. CDR3 protein: CASSFGPGEESYEQYF.

This clonotype was recorded many times. The genes are TRBV12-3 or TRBV12-4 and TRBJ1-1; D ambiguous. The germline V and J ends were trimmed by 3 bases and 1 base, with 9 bases remaining between them. The CDR3 is 14 amino acids. The CDR3 bases are TGTGCCAGCAGTTTTGACAATGGGAACACTGAAGCTTTCTTT. This sequence encodes CASSFDNGNTEAFF.

Many counts were recorded for this clonotype. The V call is TRBV20-1, the J call TRBJ2-7; possible D gene TRBD1, 5 bases. Germline CDR1 DFQATT, CDR2 SNEGSKA (reference sequence). V lost 3 bases and J 5 bases, leaving 17 bases between the germline ends. This CDR3 has 14 amino acids. As DNA, the CDR3 is TGCAGTGCTAGTTCGTCCCTCGACAGTAACGAGCAGTACTTC. Its protein is CSASSSLDSNEQYF.

This clonotype was recorded at least ten times. The rearrangement uses TRBV5-6 and TRBJ1-6; 9 bases line up with TRBD1. Germline V gives CDR1 SGHDT, CDR2 YYEEEE. Trimming removed 5 bases from V and 5 bases from J; junction bases left unmatched: 5. The CDR3 is made up of 15 amino acids. The chain's CDR3 is CASSRRDRDNSPLHF. The CDR3 DNA is TGTGCCAGCAGTCGACGGGACAGGGATAATTCACCCCTCCACTTT.

V and J are TRBV14 and TRBJ2-1; TRBD1 aligns across 8 bases. The J call may not be correct, given that the DNA end is closer to TRBJ2-7. This CDR3 comprises 13 residues. Germline values: CDR1 SGHDN, CDR2 FVKESK. The CDR3 is CASSHRTGNEQYF. DNA of the CDR3: TGTGCCAGCAGCCACAGGACAGGGAATGAGCAGTACTTC.

On this clonotype itself: Given a much more abundant clone one base away, this may be a read error. The chain carries TRBV18 and TRBJ1-1; the D gene is possibly TRBD1 (6 bases). CDR1 and CDR2 from the germline V gene are KGHSH and LQKENI. The CDR3 runs to 12 residues. The CDR3 reads CVSSPGQREAFF. As DNA, the CDR3 is TGTGTCAGCTCACCAGGACAGCGAGAAGCTTTCTTT.

This clonotype was seen more than once but under ten times. The V gene is TRBV14, the J gene TRBJ2-1; TRBD1 agrees at 9 bases. With 1 base clipped from V and 1 base from J, the junction kept 8 bases outside the gene matches. From germline, CDR1 is SGHDN and CDR2 FVKESK. This CDR3 contains 18 residues. The CDR3 nucleotides read TGTGCCAGCAGCCAAGGTCCCGGGACAGGGTGGTCCTACAATGAGCAGTTCTTC. Protein sequence: CASSQGPGTGWSYNEQFF. The complete variable domain, with remaining parts taken from reference TRBV14 and TRBJ2-1, reads EAGVTQFPSHSVIEKGQTVTLRCDPISGHDNLYWYRRVMGKEIKFLLHFVKESKQDESGMPNNRFLAERTGGTYSTLKVQPAELEDSGVYFCASSQGPGTGWSYNEQFFGPGTRLTVL.

This clonotype was detected ten times or more. This chain connects TRBV28 to TRBJ1-1; D is unclear. Trimming removed 3 bases at V and 1 base at J, with 9 bases between. Germline-derived CDR1 and CDR2 are MDHEN and SYDVKM. This CDR3 region has 14 residues. CDR3 loop: CASSFTWGNTEAFF. The CDR3 nucleotides read TGTGCCAGCAGTTTCACTTGGGGGAACACTGAAGCTTTCTTT.

In its sample, this clonotype was seen many times. The chain combines TRBV27 with TRBJ2-7, with 7 bases fitting TRBD1. CDR3 length: 14 residues. Germline lookup yields CDR1 MNHEY and CDR2 SMNVEV (reference sequence). V was clipped by 5 bases and J by 3 bases; unmatched bases: 7. For the CDR3, the DNA is TGTGCCAGCAGTCCCCTGGGACAGAACTACGAGCAGTACTTC. It codes for CASSPLGQNYEQYF.

This clonotype occurred many times. The V and J genes are TRBV2 and TRBJ2-2, with D uncertain. Germline V gene lookup returns CDR1 SNHLY and CDR2 FYNNEI. CDR3 size: 15 residues. V gave up 7 bases and J gave up 3 bases, with 15 bases separating them. CDR3 bases: TGTGCCAGCACCTTGATTGTAGCCCACACCGGGGAGCTGTTTTTT. Its translation is CASTLIVAHTGELFF.